The TCR beta chain under discussion was sequenced for a study of blood T cell repertoires in COVID-19. As for the study in general: PBMCs, B-cell-depleted T cells, or T cells were the source of the cDNA or gDNA that made up the material.

Those enrolled, adults aged roughly 18 to 89 years, came from 25 or so US areas. Two negative PCRs, clearance, or symptom resolution characterized the recovered Cohort 3 donors. The method was immunoSEQ multiplex PCR; TCRdb's version includes in-frame clones alone and lacks a portion of them. The sample includes some 160,000 clones, roughly 80% seen only once; the top ten take roughly 8%. The CDR3 sequence is 13 residues long. Germline V CDR1 and CDR2: KGHSH, LQKENI. V was trimmed by 3 bases and J by 5 bases, leaving 10 bases between them. Sequenced: PBMCs or T cells enriched from blood (not recorded which). This chain joins TRBV18 and TRBJ1-2; D gene ambiguous. This clonotype was obtained from a woman in her 50s who had recovered from COVID-19. CDR3 protein: CASSPQVRYGYTF. The CDR3, as DNA: TGTGCCAGCTCACCGCAAGTGCGGTATGGCTACACCTTC.